Listed here is a single T cell receptor beta chain. Per sample, no less than 5.5 micrograms of total RNA were extracted. It was with a sample-barcoded 5' primer and a J-beta primer mix that a second PCR of about 6 to 12 cycles was run. Every single cDNA molecule received a tag from a template-switch adaptor with 12 random nucleotides. TCRdb called the 5' RACE reads again in MiXCR, with one record for every CDR3 protein. The sample has more than 600,000 distinct CDR3 sequences, around 25% seen once. This sample is part of a study of blood T cells in healthy people across ages. The CDR3 contains 11 residues. V dropped 4 bases and J dropped 7 bases, with 9 bases sitting between them. Germline values: CDR1 SGHNT, CDR2 YYREEE (reference sequence). The same sample was also studied in work on T cells of mothers and their children.

The TCR comes from a boy aged 10-17 years in good health. V is TRBV5-4 and J is TRBJ2-7; D call uncertain. Sequenced: blood. In DNA form, the CDR3 reads TGTGCCAGCAGCCGGCTTGGGGAGCAGTACTTC. This codes for CASSRLGEQYF.